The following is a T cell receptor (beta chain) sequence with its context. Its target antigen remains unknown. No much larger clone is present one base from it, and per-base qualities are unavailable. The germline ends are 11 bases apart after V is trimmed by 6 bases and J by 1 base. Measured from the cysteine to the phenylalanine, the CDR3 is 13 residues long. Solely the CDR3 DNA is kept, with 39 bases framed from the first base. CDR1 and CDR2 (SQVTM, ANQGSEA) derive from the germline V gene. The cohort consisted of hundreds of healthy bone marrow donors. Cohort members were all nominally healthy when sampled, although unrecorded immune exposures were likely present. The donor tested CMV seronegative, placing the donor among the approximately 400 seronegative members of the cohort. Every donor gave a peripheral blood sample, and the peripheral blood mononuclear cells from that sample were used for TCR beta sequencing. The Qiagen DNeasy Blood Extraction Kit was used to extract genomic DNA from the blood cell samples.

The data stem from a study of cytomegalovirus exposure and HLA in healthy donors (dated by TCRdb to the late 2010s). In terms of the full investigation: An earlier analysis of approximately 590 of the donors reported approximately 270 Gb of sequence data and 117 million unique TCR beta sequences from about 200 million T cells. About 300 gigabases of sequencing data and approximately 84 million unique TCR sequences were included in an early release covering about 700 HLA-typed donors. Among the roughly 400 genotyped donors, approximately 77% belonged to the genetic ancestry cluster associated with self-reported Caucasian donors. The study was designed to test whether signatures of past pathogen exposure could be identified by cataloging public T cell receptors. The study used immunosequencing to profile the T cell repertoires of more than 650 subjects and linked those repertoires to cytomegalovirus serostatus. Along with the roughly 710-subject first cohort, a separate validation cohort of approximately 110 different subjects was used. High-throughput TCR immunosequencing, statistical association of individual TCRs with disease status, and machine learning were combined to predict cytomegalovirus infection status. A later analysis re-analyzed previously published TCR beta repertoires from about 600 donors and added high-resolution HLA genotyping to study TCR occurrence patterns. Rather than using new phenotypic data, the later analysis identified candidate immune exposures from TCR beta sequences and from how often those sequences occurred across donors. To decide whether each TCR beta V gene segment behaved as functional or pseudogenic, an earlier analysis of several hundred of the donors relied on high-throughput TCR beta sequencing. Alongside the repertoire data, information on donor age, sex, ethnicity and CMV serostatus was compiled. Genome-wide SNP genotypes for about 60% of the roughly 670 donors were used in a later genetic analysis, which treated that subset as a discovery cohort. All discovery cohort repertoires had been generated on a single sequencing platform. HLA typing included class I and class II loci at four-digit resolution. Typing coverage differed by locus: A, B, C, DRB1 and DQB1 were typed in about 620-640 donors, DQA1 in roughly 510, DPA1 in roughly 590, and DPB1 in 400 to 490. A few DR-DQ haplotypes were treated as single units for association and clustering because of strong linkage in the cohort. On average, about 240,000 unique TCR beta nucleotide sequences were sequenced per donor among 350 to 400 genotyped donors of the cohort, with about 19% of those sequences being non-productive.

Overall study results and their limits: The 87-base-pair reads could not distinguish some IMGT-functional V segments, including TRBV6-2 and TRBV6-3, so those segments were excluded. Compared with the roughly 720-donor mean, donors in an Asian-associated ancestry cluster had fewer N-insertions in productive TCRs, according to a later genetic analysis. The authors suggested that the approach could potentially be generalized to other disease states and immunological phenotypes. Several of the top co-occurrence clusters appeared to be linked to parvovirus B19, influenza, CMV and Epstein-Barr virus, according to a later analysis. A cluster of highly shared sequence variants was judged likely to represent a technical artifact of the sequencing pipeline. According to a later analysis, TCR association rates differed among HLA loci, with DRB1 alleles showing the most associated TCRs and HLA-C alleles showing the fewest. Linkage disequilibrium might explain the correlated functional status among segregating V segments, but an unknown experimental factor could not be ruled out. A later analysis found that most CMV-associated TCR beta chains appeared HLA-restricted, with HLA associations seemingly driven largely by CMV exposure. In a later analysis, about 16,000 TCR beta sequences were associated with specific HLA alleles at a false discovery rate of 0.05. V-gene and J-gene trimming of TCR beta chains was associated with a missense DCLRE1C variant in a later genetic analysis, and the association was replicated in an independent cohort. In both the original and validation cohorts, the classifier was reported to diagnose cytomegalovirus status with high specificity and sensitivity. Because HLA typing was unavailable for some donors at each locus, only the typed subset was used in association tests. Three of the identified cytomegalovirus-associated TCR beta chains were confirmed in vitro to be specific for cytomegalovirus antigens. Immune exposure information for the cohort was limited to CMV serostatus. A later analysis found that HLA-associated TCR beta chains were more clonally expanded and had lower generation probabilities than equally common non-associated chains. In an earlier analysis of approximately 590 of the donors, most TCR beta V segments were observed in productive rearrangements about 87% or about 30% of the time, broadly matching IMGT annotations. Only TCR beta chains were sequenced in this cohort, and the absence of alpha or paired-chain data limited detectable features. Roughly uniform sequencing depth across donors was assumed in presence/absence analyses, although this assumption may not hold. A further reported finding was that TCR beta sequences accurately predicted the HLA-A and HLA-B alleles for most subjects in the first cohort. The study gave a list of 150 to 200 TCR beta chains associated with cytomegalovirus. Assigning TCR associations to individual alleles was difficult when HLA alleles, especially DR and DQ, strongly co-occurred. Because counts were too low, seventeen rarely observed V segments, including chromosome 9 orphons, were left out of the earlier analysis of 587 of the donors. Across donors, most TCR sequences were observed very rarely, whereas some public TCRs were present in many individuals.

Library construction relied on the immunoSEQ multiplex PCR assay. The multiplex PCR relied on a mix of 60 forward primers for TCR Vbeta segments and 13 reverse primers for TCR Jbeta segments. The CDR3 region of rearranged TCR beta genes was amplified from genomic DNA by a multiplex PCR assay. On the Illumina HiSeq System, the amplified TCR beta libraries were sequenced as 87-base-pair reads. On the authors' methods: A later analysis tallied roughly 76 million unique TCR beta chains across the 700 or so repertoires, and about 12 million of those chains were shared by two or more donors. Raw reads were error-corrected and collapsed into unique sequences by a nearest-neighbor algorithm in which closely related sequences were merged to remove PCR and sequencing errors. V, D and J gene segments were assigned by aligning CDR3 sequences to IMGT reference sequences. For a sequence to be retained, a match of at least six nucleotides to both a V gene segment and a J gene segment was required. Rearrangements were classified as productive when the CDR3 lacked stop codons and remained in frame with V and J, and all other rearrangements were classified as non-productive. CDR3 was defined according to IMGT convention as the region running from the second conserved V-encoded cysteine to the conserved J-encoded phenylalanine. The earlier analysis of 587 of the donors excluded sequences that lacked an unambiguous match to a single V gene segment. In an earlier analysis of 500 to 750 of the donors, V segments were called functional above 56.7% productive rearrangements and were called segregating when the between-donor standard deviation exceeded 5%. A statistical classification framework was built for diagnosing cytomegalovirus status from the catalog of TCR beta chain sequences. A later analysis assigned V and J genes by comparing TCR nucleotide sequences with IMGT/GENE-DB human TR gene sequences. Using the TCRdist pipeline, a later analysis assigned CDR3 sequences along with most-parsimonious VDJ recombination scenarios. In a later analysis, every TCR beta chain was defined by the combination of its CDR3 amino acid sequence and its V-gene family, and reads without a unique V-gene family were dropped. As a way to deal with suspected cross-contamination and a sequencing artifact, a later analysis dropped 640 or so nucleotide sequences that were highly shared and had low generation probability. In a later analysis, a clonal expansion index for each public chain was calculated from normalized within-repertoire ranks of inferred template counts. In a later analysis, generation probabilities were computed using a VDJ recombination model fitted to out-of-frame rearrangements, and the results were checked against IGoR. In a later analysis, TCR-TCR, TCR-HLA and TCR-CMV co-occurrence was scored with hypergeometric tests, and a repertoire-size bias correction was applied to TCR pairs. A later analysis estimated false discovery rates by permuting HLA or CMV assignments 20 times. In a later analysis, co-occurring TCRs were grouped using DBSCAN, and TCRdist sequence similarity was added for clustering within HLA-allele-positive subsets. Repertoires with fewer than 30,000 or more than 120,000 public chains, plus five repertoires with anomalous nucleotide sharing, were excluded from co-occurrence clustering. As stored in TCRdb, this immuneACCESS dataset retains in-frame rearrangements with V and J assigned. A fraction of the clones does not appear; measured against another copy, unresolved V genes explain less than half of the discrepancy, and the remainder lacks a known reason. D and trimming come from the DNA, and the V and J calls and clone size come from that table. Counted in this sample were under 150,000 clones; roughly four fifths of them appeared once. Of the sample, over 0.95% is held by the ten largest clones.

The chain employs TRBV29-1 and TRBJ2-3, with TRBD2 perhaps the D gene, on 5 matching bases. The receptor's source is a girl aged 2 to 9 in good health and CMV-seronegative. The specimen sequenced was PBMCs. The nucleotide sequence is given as TGCAGCGTGAGGGAGTCGGGCACAGATACGCAGTATTTT. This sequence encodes CSVRESGTDTQYF.